The 19 T cell receptor beta chains presented below share a single source sample, sequenced in a study of blood T cells in healthy people across ages. PCR was performed a second time for about 7 to 11 cycles using a sample-barcoded 5' primer and a J-beta primer mix. MiXCR was run by TCRdb on the 5' RACE reads, yielding one entry per CDR3 protein. This table holds about 600,000 distinct CDR3 sequences, around 48% found once. Specimen: blood. Source of these receptors: a man older than 75 in good health.

This clonotype was counted between two and nine times. The rearrangement uses TRBV29-1 and TRBJ2-3, with D unclear. Germline CDR1 and CDR2: SQVTM and ANQGSEA. V was pared by 4 bases and J by 2 bases, with 16 bases between. The CDR3 has 15 amino acids. This CDR3 is CSVAHTWTPTDTQYF. CDR3 DNA: TGCAGCGTTGCACACACATGGACCCCCACAGATACGCAGTATTTT.

This clonotype has more than one count but fewer than ten. The V and J genes are TRBV30 and TRBJ2-7; 8 positions match TRBD2. V gave up 2 bases and J gave up 1 base; unmatched junction bases: 4. The germline CDR1 and CDR2 sequences are GTSNPN and SVGIG (reference sequence). This CDR3 contains 14 residues. CDR3 coding DNA: TGTGCCTGGAGTAAAACTAGCGGATCCTACGAGCAGTACTTC. Translated: CAWSKTSGSYEQYF.

The chain couples TRBV7-2 to TRBJ2-7; D possibly corresponds to TRBD2 (5 bases). In germline, CDR1 is SGHTA, CDR2 FQGNSA. V lost 5 bases, J lost 3 bases, and 20 bases lay in between. This CDR3 region has 16 residues. The CDR3 DNA follows: TGTGCCAGCAGCCGGATTCTGAGCGGCAACCGCTACGAGCAGTACTTC. It is translated as CASSRILSGNRYEQYF. The full variable domain, rest sourced from reference TRBV7-2 and TRBJ2-7, is GAGVSQSPSNKVTEKGKDVELRCDPISGHTALYWYRQSLGQGLEFLIYFQGNSAPDKSGLPSDRFSAERTGGSVSTLTIQRTQQEDSAVYLCASSRILSGNRYEQYFGPGTRLTVT.

The chain carries TRBV10-3 and TRBJ1-2; 7 bases match TRBD1. From germline, CDR1 is ENHRY and CDR2 SYGVKD. The CDR3 is 13 residues long. Trimming removed 7 bases from V and 2 bases from J; junction bases left unmatched: 4. The CDR3 coding sequence is TGTGCCATCACTTCGACAGGGAACTATGGCTACACCTTC. Protein product: CAITSTGNYGYTF.

This chain's CDR3 is CASSPRQGISTDTQYF. The DNA for the CDR3 is TGTGCCAGCAGCCCTAGACAGGGGATCTCCACAGATACGCAGTATTTT. The chain uses TRBV9 and TRBJ2-3, with 8 bases matching TRBD1. J was trimmed by 2 bases and V by 4 bases; bases with no gene match: 9. Germline CDR1 SGDLS, CDR2 YYNGEE. The CDR3 length is 16 residues.

This clonotype was found a few times. V gene TRBV7-2 combines with J gene TRBJ2-3; 15 bases fit TRBD2. The CDR3 sequence is 17 residues long. Germline CDR1 is SGHTA and CDR2 is FQGNSA. V shed 4 bases, J shed 5 bases, and the junction held 7 bases outside the gene matches. The CDR3 nucleotides read TGTGCCAGCAGCTCTAGGACTAGCGGGGGGGCCGGAGATACGCAGTATTTT. Protein sequence: CASSSRTSGGAGDTQYF.

This clonotype was seen more than once but under ten times. V usage is TRBV15 and J usage is TRBJ2-7, with D possibly TRBD1 on 6 matching bases. The V gene's germline CDR1 is LNHNV and CDR2 YYDKDF (reference sequence). Trimming removed 0 bases at V and 7 bases at J, with 19 bases between. The CDR3 sequence is 16 residues long. The CDR3 nucleotides read TGTGCCACCAGCAGAGATTTGATGGGGGCAGCCCAAGAGCAGTACTTC. Its protein product is CATSRDLMGAAQEQYF.

V is TRBV12-3 or TRBV12-4 and J is TRBJ1-6; no reliable D call. The CDR3 contains 14 residues. The V end lost 4 bases, the J end lost 7 bases, and 11 bases lay between the germline ends. The CDR3 here is CASSSTGVNSPLHF. In DNA form, the CDR3 reads TGTGCCAGCAGTTCGACTGGGGTCAATTCACCCCTCCACTTT.

V usage is TRBV5-1 and J usage is TRBJ2-3; 7 nucleotides match TRBD2. Germline lookup yields CDR1 SGHRS and CDR2 YFSETQ. This CDR3 is built from 16 residues. V lost 4 bases, J lost 3 bases, and 11 bases stayed unmatched. CDR3 amino acids: CASSPVPQGGTDTQYF. CDR3 coding DNA: TGCGCCAGCAGCCCGGTCCCGCAGGGAGGGACAGATACGCAGTATTTT.

This clonotype was picked up a small number of times. The chain employs TRBV11-2 and TRBJ2-2; unclear D gene. CDR3 length equals 13 residues. The germline gives CDR1 SGHAT, CDR2 FQNNGV. V was shortened by 6 bases and J by 3 bases, with 8 bases between the two germline ends. In nucleotides, the CDR3 is TGTGCCAGCAGACGTGGGTACACCGGGGAGCTGTTTTTT. Protein sequence: CASRRGYTGELFF.

Details on this clonotype: An end of the junction differs from the germline gene, which may be a read error. CDR3 amino acids: CASSYSVQTGISENTVYF. The CDR3 bases are TGTGCCAGCAGTTACTCAGTGCAGACGGGAATTTCCGAAAACACCGTATATTTT. This chain links TRBV6-5 with TRBJ1-3; D is uncertain. CDR3 length: 18 residues. CDR1 is MNHEY, CDR2 SVGAGI, per germline.

This clonotype was seen repeatedly, ten times or more. In DNA form, the CDR3 reads TGTGCCAGCAGTGATACAGGGTCTGGGGCCAACGTCCTGACTTTC. Amino acids: CASSDTGSGANVLTF. The chain recombines TRBV6-6 with TRBJ2-6, with D tentatively TRBD1 (6 bases). Germline values: CDR1 MNHNY, CDR2 SVGAGI (reference sequence). The CDR3 has 15 residues. Deletions cut 5 bases from V and 1 base from J, with 9 bases between.

V usage is TRBV11-1 and J usage is TRBJ2-1; a weak D match, TRBD1 (6 bases). The V end was cut by 10 bases, the J end by 1 base, with 14 bases between. Germline assignment: CDR1 SGHAT and CDR2 FQDESV (reference sequence). This CDR3 has 14 residues. CDR3 sequence: CATRKGDSYNEQFF. CDR3 in DNA: TGTGCCACGAGAAAGGGGGATTCCTACAATGAGCAGTTCTTC.

V and J are TRBV20-1 and TRBJ2-5, with D unresolved. The germline CDR1 and CDR2 sequences are DFQATT and SNEGSKA (reference sequence). Trimming pared 3 bases from V and 1 base from J, leaving 12 bases between. The CDR3 is made up of 14 amino acids. CDR3 protein: CSARALRGQETQYF. CDR3 nucleotides: TGCAGTGCTAGGGCTTTACGTGGCCAAGAGACCCAGTACTTC.

V gene TRBV7-2 combines with J gene TRBJ1-2; the D is unclear. Trimming removed 5 bases from V and 2 bases from J, with 12 bases in between. CDR3 size: 14 residues. CDR1 and CDR2 from the germline V gene are SGHTA and FQGNSA. The CDR3 spells CASSPISGNYGYTF. The CDR3 bases are TGTGCCAGCAGCCCTATCTCGGGCAACTATGGCTACACCTTC. Variable domain in full (rest from reference TRBV7-2 and TRBJ1-2): GAGVSQSPSNKVTEKGKDVELRCDPISGHTALYWYRQSLGQGLEFLIYFQGNSAPDKSGLPSDRFSAERTGGSVSTLTIQRTQQEDSAVYLCASSPISGNYGYTFGSGTRLTVV.

The CDR3 bases are TGCAGCGGTGTAGGGAATGAAAAACTGTTTTTT. Its translation is CSGVGNEKLFF. The V call is TRBV29-1, the J call TRBJ1-4; D unclear. Trimming pared 7 bases from V and 5 bases from J, leaving 8 bases between. Germline V gene sequence: CDR1 SQVTM, CDR2 ANQGSEA. CDR3 size: 11 residues.

The rearrangement links TRBV6-2 or TRBV6-3 to TRBJ2-1; D might be TRBD2 (7 bases). The length of the CDR3 is 14 residues. In germline, CDR1 is MNHEY, CDR2 SVGEGT. V lost 6 bases to trimming and J lost 9 bases, with 18 bases between them. The CDR3 nucleotides are TGTGCCAGCAGGCCCGAGGGGGGGACCCGTGAGCAGTTCTTC. Amino acids: CASRPEGGTREQFF.

This clonotype appeared once. This rearrangement joins TRBV5-1 to TRBJ2-7; no definite D call. The V and J ends lost 4 bases and 4 bases respectively, with 6 bases between them. The CDR3 has 11 amino acids. The V gene's germline CDR1 is SGHRS and CDR2 YFSETQ. CDR3 loop: CASSRHYEQYF. CDR3 DNA: TGCGCCAGCAGCCGTCATTACGAGCAGTACTTC.

J is TRBJ1-2 and V is TRBV25-1, with no clear D. CDR1 MGHDK and CDR2 SYGVNS come from the germline V gene. Trimming removed 0 bases from V and 5 bases from J, with 13 bases in between. CDR3 length: 15 amino acids. CDR3 loop: CASSEYRAGEYGYTF. As DNA, the CDR3 is TGTGCCAGCAGTGAATATAGGGCAGGAGAATATGGCTACACCTTC.